The sequence of this TCR beta chain was determined in a study of blood T cells in healthy people across ages (dated by TCRdb to about 2015). Study-wide context: In model experiments, roughly one uniquely barcoded TCR beta cDNA molecule per two T cells was captured by template switching. The study measured age-related changes in TCR beta repertoire diversity using deep sequencing normalized with unique cDNA molecular identifiers. Donors were grouped into four age groups: young (average roughly 17 years), middle-aged (over 35), aged (about 60) and long-lived (just over 80). To avoid experimental bias, donors of different ages were spread randomly across the sequencing lanes. For two donors (one aged 18 to 30 and one aged 80 or older), the study analyzed two additional independent replicas of 1 million unique cDNA reads from the same blood draw.

For this clonotype: Its recognized antigen is unknown. Within one base of it there is no much larger clone, and no base qualities were kept.

The donors were 40 or so Caucasian individuals from Russia, aged roughly 6 to 100 years, who were systemically healthy. About 10 milliliters of peripheral blood were collected from each donor into EDTA-treated Vacutainer tubes. Ficoll-Paque density-gradient centrifugation was used to isolate PBMCs, with at least 6.5 million per sample. Trizol reagent was used to extract total RNA from the PBMCs, yielding at least 5 micrograms per sample. For every donor, an aliquot of PBMCs went through flow cytometry to measure the percentages of naive CD45RAhigh/CD27high T cells. Its CDR3 holds 14 amino acids, cysteine through phenylalanine. Only the CDR3 part of the read is kept: 42 bases, read in frame from the first base. The trim is 5 bases for V and 1 base for J, with a gap of 11 bases between the germline ends. The protocol used for the library was 5' RACE. Sequenced using an Illumina HiSeq 2500. A second PCR of about 6 to 12 cycles was run with a J-beta primer mix and a sample-barcoded 5' primer. A template-switch 5' adaptor carrying 12 random nucleotides introduced a unique molecular identifier onto each TCR beta cDNA molecule. Each sample yielded at least 3 million CDR3-containing paired-end reads. The Mint cDNA synthesis kit, primed by a TRBC-specific oligonucleotide, was used to synthesize first-strand cDNA from all RNA. All cDNA was treated with uracil-DNA glycosylase and then went through a first 18-cycle PCR with the universal primers M1SS and BC2_uni_R. The authors processed their data as follows. For normalization, 1 million high-quality reads were randomly selected from each sample, with every read carrying a distinct molecular identifier. Instead of being binned into consensus sequences, reads that shared molecular identifiers were thrown out. CDR3 identification, clonotype clustering and error correction used MiTCR with a Q25 quality threshold and the strictest error-elimination algorithm. A nonparametric unseen species model with Euler transformation was used to estimate lower-bound total TCR beta diversity. The raw public reads went through TCRdb reprocessing: fastp at Q25, MiXCR clone calling, in-frame beta chains kept. Records with the same CDR3 protein are collapsed into one entry carrying the most frequent genes and DNA. TCRdb's processing, not the authors' own work, is the source of the V and J calls. This sample has about 680,000 distinct CDR3 sequences in its table, and 49% of those were observed once. 25% to 35% of the sample is taken by the ten largest.

Study-wide conclusions, independent of this receptor: Bulk unsorted PBMC profiling prevented conclusive comparison of naive and antigen-experienced compartments. Compared with the aged group, the long-lived group had more naive CD4+ T cells, fewer expanded clones and increased TCR diversity, suggesting age selection. Because donor CMV infection status was unknown, age-related changes in expanded clonotypes were potentially confounded. Observed TCR beta diversity per million T cells fell roughly linearly with age, and a significant reduction was already apparent by age about 38. Total diversity estimates from one million sequenced T cells were considered lower bounds and underestimates. Observed TCR beta diversity correlated strongly with the percentage of naive T cells measured by flow cytometry.

The material sequenced was blood. The receptor was isolated from a woman aged 60-75 years in good health. The V and J segments used are TRBV12-3 or TRBV12-4 and TRBJ1-1; too little of a D gene remains to name it. For the CDR3, the sequence is CASSLFAANTEAFF. The sequenced DNA: TGTGCCAGCAGTCTATTCGCAGCGAACACTGAAGCTTTCTTT.